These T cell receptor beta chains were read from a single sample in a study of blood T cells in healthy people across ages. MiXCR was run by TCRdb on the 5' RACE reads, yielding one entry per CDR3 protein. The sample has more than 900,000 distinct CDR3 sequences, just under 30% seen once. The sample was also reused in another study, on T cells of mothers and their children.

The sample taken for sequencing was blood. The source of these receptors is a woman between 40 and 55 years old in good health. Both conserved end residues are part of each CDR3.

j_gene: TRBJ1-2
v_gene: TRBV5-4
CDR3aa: CASSLAGRANYGYTF

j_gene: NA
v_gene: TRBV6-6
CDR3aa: CASSYWGQGGEQYF

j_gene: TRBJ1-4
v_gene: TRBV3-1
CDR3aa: CASSPRQSGEKLFF

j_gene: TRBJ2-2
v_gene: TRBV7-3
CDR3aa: CASSLTLAGAEDTGELFF

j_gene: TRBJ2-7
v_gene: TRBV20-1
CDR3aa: CSASPGSLYEQYF

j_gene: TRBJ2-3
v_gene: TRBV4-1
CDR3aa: CASSRAKAITDTQYF

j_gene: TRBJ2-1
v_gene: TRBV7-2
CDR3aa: CASSLGRDSNNEQFF

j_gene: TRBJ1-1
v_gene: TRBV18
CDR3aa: CASSPSGMGTEAFF

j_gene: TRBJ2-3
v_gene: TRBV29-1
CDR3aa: CSVAAGDTDTQYF

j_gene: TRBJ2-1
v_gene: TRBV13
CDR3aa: CASSLQSHEQFF

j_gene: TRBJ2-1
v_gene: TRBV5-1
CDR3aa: CASSLGWTGINEQFF

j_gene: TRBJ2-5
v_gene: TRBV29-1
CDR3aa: CSVNSGVGTQYF

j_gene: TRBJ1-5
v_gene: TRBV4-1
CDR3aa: CASSQVMSNNQPQHF

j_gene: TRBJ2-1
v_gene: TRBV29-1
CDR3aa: CSVVGASPSYNEQFF

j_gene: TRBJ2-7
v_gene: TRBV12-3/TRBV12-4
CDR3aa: CASTTRSRGSPPYEQYF

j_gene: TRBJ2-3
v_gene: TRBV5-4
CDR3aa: CASSPNTGTSVTDTQYF

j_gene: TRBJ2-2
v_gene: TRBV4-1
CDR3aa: CASSQGIWVQGAPGELFF

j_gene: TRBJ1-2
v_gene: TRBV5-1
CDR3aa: CASSLRTGSYGYTF

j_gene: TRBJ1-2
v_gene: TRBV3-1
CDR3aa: CASSQGQPTNYGYTF

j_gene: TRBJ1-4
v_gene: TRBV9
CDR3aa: CASSVWGAGEKLFF

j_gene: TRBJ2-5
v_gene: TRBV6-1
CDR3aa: CASSGGRGETQYF

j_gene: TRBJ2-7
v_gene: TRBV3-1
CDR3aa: CASSRRTGGLYEQYF

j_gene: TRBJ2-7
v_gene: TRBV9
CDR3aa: CASSSGAGGRFYEQYF

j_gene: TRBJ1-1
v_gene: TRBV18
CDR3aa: CASSQQASRQSEAFF

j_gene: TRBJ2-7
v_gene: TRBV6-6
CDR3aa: CASSPWEGEGYEQYF

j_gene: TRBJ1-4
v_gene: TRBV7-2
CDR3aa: CASSLARGRLNEKLFF

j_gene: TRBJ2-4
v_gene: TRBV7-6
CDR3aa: CASSLPSGGAPHNEQYF

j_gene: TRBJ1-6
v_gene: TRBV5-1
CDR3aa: CASSLQESNSPLHF

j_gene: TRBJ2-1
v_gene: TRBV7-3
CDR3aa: CASSLSLAGSAQFF

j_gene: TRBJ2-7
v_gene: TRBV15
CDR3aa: CATSSLTGAYEQYF

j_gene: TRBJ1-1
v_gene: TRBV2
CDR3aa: CASSEPFMNTEAFF

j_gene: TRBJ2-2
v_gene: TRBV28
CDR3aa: CASRISGGGTGELFF

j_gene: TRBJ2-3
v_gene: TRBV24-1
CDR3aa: CATSDPGSSVTDTQYF

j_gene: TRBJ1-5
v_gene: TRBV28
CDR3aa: CASSLSKGGQPWHF

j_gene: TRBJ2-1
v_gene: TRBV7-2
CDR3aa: CASSLDSGARGNNEQFF

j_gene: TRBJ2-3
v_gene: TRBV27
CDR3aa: CASSGSRLAGADTQYF

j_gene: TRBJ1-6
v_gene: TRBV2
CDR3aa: CASCRQGSANSPLHF

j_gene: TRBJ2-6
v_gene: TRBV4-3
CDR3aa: CASSSRGRTSGANVLTF

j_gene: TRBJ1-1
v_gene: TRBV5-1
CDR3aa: CASSIGTPSTEAFF

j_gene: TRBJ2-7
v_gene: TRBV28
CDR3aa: CASSPYRVEQYF

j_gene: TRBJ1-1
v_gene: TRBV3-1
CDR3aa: CASSQVHMNTEAFF

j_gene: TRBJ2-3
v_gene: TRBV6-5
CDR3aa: CASSYQTGGTQYF

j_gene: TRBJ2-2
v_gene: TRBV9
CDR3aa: CASSGGQGANTGELFF

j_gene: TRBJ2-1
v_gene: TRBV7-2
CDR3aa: CASSPGTGVNEQFF

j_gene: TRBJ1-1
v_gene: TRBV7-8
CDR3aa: CASSLALIPAVGRGNTEAFF

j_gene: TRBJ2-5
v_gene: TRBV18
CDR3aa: CVSSQGLQETQYF

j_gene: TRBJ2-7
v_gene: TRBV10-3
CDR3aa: CAIREGGGVSCEQYF

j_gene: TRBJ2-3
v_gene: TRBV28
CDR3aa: CASSSPRTNSLDTQYF